A single sample is the source of the 15 T cell receptor delta chains below, sequenced in a study of gamma-delta T cells after stem cell transplantation (dated by TCRdb to the mid-2010s). Receptors were amplified or captured by RT-PCR. The reads were generated on an Illumina MiSeq. TCRdb recomputed clones from the public reads with CATT; identical DNA rows were then combined. The sample table shows over 2,500 delta-chain clones, and about 3% are seen once. The ten largest clones capture about 26% of the sample. Sequenced: gamma-delta T cells. These receptors were collected from a human donor. It is not recorded whose cells these are; they may come from a transplant donor.

With regard to this clone: Translating this DNA gives a protein that differs at residue 13 from the TCRdb one, which belongs to a much larger clone; a read error is likely, and the protein shown is this translation. This sequence joins TRDV2 and TRDJ1; 11 bases line up with TRDD3. Germline V gene lookup returns CDR1 GEAIGNYY and CDR2 EKD. This CDR3 is 20 amino acids long. The V segment lost 0 bases and the J segment 4 bases; nucleotides outside the gene matches: 18. The CDR3 DNA sequence: TGTGCCTGTGACACCCAGGGTCTGGGGGATACAGCGCATACCCTCGATAAACTCATCTTT. It translates to CACDTQGLGDTAHTLDKLIF.

As concerns this clone: The protein TCRdb lists belongs to a much larger clone and differs from this DNA's translation at residue 14, which points to a read error; the protein shown is made from the DNA. The CDR3 protein is CACDLVLGDNNAPRTDKLIF. CDR3 DNA sequence: TGTGCCTGTGACCTAGTACTGGGGGATAATAATGCCCCCCGCACCGATAAACTCATCTTT. The chain combines TRDV2 with TRDJ1; 11 bases align to TRDD3. V lost 3 bases and J lost 1; bases outside the gene matches: 18. The CDR3 is 20 amino acids. CDR1 is GEAIGNYY and CDR2 is EKD in the germline V gene.

About this clone: A much more abundant neighbour one base away suggests this may be a read error. The gene calls are TRDV1 and TRDJ1; D remains unclear. Germline V gene lookup returns CDR1 TSWWSYY and CDR2 QGS. With 5 bases removed from V and 2 bases from J, the gap between germline ends came to 21 bases. This CDR3 has 17 residues. In nucleotides, the CDR3 is TGTGCTCTTGGGAAGTTTCCGAGTCCTCGCGGGACCGATAAACTCATCTTT. Its protein is CALGKFPSPRGTDKLIF.

This clone was counted between two and nine times. TCRdb has a much larger clone's protein, which differs at residue 4 from the translation of this DNA, likely because of a read error; what is shown is the protein translated from the DNA. The chain employs TRDV2 and TRDJ1; TRDD3 matches 12 bases. CDR3 length: 14 amino acids. Per germline, CDR1 GEAIGNYY and CDR2 EKD. Trimming took 5 bases from V and 10 from J; bases not matched to a gene: 10. The CDR3 nucleotides are TGTGCCTGTGGCGCGGTACTGGGGGATACCAGACTCATCTTT. Translating gives CACGAVLGDTRLIF.

This clone was counted only a few times. The protein that TCRdb holds for this DNA derives from a much larger clone and differs from the translated DNA at residue 4, which likely indicates a read error; the protein shown here is translated from the DNA. V and J are TRDV2 and TRDJ1, with D possibly being TRDD3 (6 bases). The CDR3 totals 16 residues. Germline assignment: CDR1 GEAIGNYY and CDR2 EKD. V was pared by 5 bases and J by 0 bases, with 18 bases between. The CDR3 region is CACGTVGDPYTDKLIF. The DNA for the CDR3 is TGTGCCTGTGGCACTGTAGGGGATCCGTACACCGATAAACTCATCTTT.

In this sample, this clone is medium-sized. The same CDR3 arises from other DNA sequences in this sample as well. The chain carries TRDV2 and TRDJ1; 8 bases fit TRDD3. The CDR3 runs to 14 residues. The V and J ends lost 0 bases and 8 bases, in that order; junction bases with no gene match: 7. CDR1 and CDR2 from the germline V gene are GEAIGNYY and EKD. CDR3 loop: CACDTVVGDEKLIF. The CDR3 DNA follows: TGTGCCTGTGACACCGTGGTGGGGGATGAGAAACTCATCTTT.

This clone was seen more than once but under ten times. TCRdb pairs this DNA with a much larger clone's protein that differs at residue 13, likely a read error; the protein shown was translated from the DNA. The chain has TRDV2 and TRDJ1; 8 bases map to TRDD3. CDR3 length: 16 residues. Germline CDR1 and CDR2: GEAIGNYY and EKD. The CDR3 region has the DNA TGTGCCTGTGACACCCTGGGGGACTATAACACCGATAACCTCATCTTT. It yields the protein CACDTLGDYNTDNLIF.

This clone was observed a handful of times. The protein TCRdb gives is from a much larger clone and does not agree with this DNA's translation at residue 10, likely a read error; the protein shown here comes from the DNA. V and J are TRDV2 and TRDJ1; D unresolved. Germline V gives CDR1 GEAIGNYY, CDR2 EKD. The CDR3 runs 15 residues. The V gene lost 3 bases and the J gene lost 7 bases, with 20 bases spanning the gap. The CDR3 DNA reads as TGTGCCTGTGACTCCCTTGTGCCGAAAGTGGCTAAACTCATCTTT. Translating gives CACDSLVPKVAKLIF.

This clone counts as large. The sample contains more than one DNA sequence encoding this CDR3. This chain's CDR3 is CACDTVTLGDTRGSNTDKLIF. The CDR3, as DNA: TGTGCCTGTGACACCGTAACGTTGGGGGATACGCGGGGCTCGAACACCGATAAACTCATCTTT. J is TRDJ1 and V is TRDV2, with TRDD3 identical over 11 bases. This CDR3 has 21 residues. J gave up 0 bases and V 0 bases, and 17 bases lay outside the gene matches. The germline gives CDR1 GEAIGNYY, CDR2 EKD.

A few counts support this clone. A read error may produce the germline difference seen at one junction end. The chain recombines TRDV2 with TRDJ1, with 9 bases matching TRDD3. The CDR3 loop spans 14 amino acids. Looked up from germline, CDR1 is GEAIGNYY and CDR2 is EKD. CDR3 residues: CACGTLGDSDKLIF. The CDR3 DNA follows: TGTGCCTGTGGCACCCTGGGGGATTCCGATAAACTCATCTTT.

This clone showed up just a few times. A read error likely explains this, since a far larger clone differs by one base. The chain is built from TRDV2 and TRDJ1; 10 nucleotides line up with TRDD3. CDR3 length equals 16 residues. V shed 1 base, J shed 6 bases, and the junction held 10 bases outside the gene matches. CDR1 is GEAIGNYY, CDR2 EKD, per germline. The CDR3 here is CACDTGVIGGYHKLIF. CDR3 coding DNA: TGTGCCTGTGACACGGGAGTAATTGGGGGATACCATAAACTCATCTTT.

This clone counts as large. The same CDR3 also results from other DNA sequences found in this sample. The chain links TRDV2 to TRDJ1; tentatively, D is TRDD3 (6 bases). The germline V gene encodes CDR1 GEAIGNYY and CDR2 EKD. This CDR3 comprises 14 residues. V shed 0 bases and J shed 4 bases, with 11 bases lying between them. The CDR3 nucleotides are TGTGCCTGTGACACCTTAGCTGGGGACGATAAACTCATCTTT. This gives the protein CACDTLAGDDKLIF.

This clone was detected a few times. The chain joins TRDV2 to TRDJ1; a weak D match, TRDD3 (6 bases). CDR1 and CDR2 (germline): GEAIGNYY, EKD. The V gene lost 4 bases and the J gene lost 2 bases, with 19 bases spanning the gap. This CDR3 region has 16 residues. DNA of the CDR3: TGTGCCTGTGAGGGATTGGGGGTCCCCAGAACCGATAAACTCATCTTT. The encoded protein is CACEGLGVPRTDKLIF.

This clone was recorded a few times. A far more abundant clone sits one base away, making this likely a read error. Additional DNA sequences in this sample encode the identical CDR3. The chain is built from TRDV2 and TRDJ1, with 8 positions matching TRDD3. This CDR3 spans 14 amino acids. Germline loops: CDR1 GEAIGNYY, CDR2 EKD. The CDR3 here is CACDGVGDEDKLIF. CDR3 DNA: TGTGCCTGTGACGGGGTGGGGGATGAAGATAAACTCATCTTC.

This clone was counted between two and nine times. A much bigger clone sits one base away, suggesting this may be a read error. This sequence joins TRDV1 and TRDJ1; 12 nucleotides match TRDD3. CDR1 TSWWSYY and CDR2 QGS come from the germline V gene. V lost 2 bases to trimming and J lost 7 bases; unmatched junction nucleotides: 23. The CDR3 loop spans 21 amino acids. The CDR3 protein is CALGEFLPTLGDTETHGKLIF. In DNA form, the CDR3 reads TGTGCTCTTGGGGAATTCCTTCCTACTCTGGGGGATACGGAGACACATGGTAAACTCATCTTT.